Each of the 16 T cell receptor beta chains below was sequenced from the same sample in a study of CD8+ T cells in alopecia areata. Isolated RNA was reverse transcribed into cDNA used as the sequencing template. Generated by immunoSEQ multiplex PCR, the TCRdb table keeps only in-frame clones and is missing some. The data contain 150,000 or so clones, around 86% of them singletons. The sample in question was CD8+ T cells sorted from blood, obtained at week 0. Receptor source: a human donor with alopecia areata.

The chain joins TRBV9 to TRBJ2-1; 13 positions match TRBD2. V dropped 0 bases and J dropped 8; count of bases not matched to a gene: 5. The CDR3 extends over 16 amino acids. CDR1 SGDLS and CDR2 YYNGEE come from the germline V gene. The CDR3 loop reads CASSVGGTSGMHEQFF. The CDR3, as DNA: TGTGCCAGCAGCGTAGGGGGGACTAGCGGGATGCATGAGCAGTTCTTC.

Worth noting for this clone: At the DNA level, this CDR3 is encoded by other sequences in the same sample as well. This chain links TRBV29-1 with TRBJ2-2, with 7 bases identical to TRBD2. From germline, CDR1 is SQVTM and CDR2 ANQGSEA. The length of the CDR3 is 12 residues. J gave up 5 bases and V 3 bases, and 0 bases lay outside the gene matches. The CDR3, as DNA: TGCAGCGTTGAGGGGGGGACCGGGGAGCTGTTTTTT. It yields the protein CSVEGGTGELFF.

The chain recombines TRBV4-1 with TRBJ2-1, with 9 bases identical to TRBD2. CDR1 and CDR2 (germline): MGHRA, YSYEKL. After removal of 8 bases from V and 7 bases from J, the junction contained 12 bases not matched to a gene. CDR3 length equals 15 residues. The CDR3 coding sequence is TGCGCCAGCGCCCGAACTAGCGGGCCTCGGAATGAGCAGTTCTTC. Protein: CASARTSGPRNEQFF.

The chain recombines TRBV7-3 with TRBJ2-1; D gene unclear. CDR3 length: 12 amino acids. Germline values: CDR1 SGHTA, CDR2 FQGTGA. The ends were cut back, 1 base at V and 9 bases at J, with 7 bases in the middle. The CDR3 nucleotides are TGTGCCAGCAGCTTAAACGGCTTTGAGCAGTTCTTC. Translated, it gives CASSLNGFEQFF.

The sample holds one count of this clone. CDR3 amino acids: CASSQDLGDSYNEQFF. The CDR3 DNA sequence: TGTGCCAGCAGCCAAGATCTCGGGGACAGCTACAATGAGCAGTTCTTC. The chain is built from TRBV4-2 and TRBJ2-1, with TRBD1 identical over 7 bases. CDR1 and CDR2 from the germline V gene are LGHNA and YNFKEQ. The CDR3 sequence is 16 residues long. The junction had 5 bases not matched to a gene; V was cut back by 0 bases and J by 3 bases.

Remarks on this clone: Distinct nucleotide sequences in the sample also encode this CDR3. CDR3: CASSQEGEQYF. As DNA, the CDR3 is TGCGCCAGCAGCCAAGAGGGGGAGCAGTACTTC. The rearrangement uses TRBV4-1 and TRBJ2-7; no definite D call. This CDR3 spans 11 amino acids. V was trimmed by 0 bases and J by 7 bases, leaving 4 bases between them. Germline assignment: CDR1 MGHRA and CDR2 YSYEKL.

This clone was counted between two and nine times. The chain joins TRBV7-2 to TRBJ2-7; D might be TRBD2 (5 bases). V dropped 0 bases and J dropped 5 bases, with 11 bases sitting between them. This CDR3 spans 14 amino acids. Per germline, CDR1 SGHTA and CDR2 FQGNSA. This chain's CDR3 is CASSLALTGNEQYF. The DNA of the CDR3 is TGTGCCAGCAGCTTAGCGCTAACGGGAAACGAGCAGTACTTC.

The V call is TRBV2, the J call TRBJ2-5; 9 nucleotides line up with TRBD1. V gave up 2 bases and J gave up 0 bases; unmatched junction bases: 10. Germline V gives CDR1 SNHLY, CDR2 FYNNEI. The CDR3 is 18 amino acids. CDR3 residues: CASSERGTGTSYQETQYF. The CDR3 coding sequence is TGTGCCAGCAGTGAAAGGGGGACAGGGACCTCGTACCAAGAGACCCAGTACTTC.

The chain links TRBV19 to TRBJ1-1; possibly TRBD1 for D (5 bases). Germline CDR1 LNHDA, CDR2 SQIVND (reference sequence). The CDR3 is 16 amino acids. V was pared by 3 bases and J by 3 bases, with 17 bases between. CDR3 in DNA: TGTGCCAGTAGTATCCTCTCCGGGGGGTTAGACACTGAAGCTTTCTTT. Protein: CASSILSGGLDTEAFF.

Details on this clone: This sample includes further DNA sequences coding for the same CDR3. The chain carries TRBV9 and TRBJ2-2; maybe TRBD1 (5 bases). Looked up from germline, CDR1 is SGDLS and CDR2 is YYNGEE. CDR3 size: 13 residues. V was pared by 3 bases and J by 4 bases, with 7 bases between. The CDR3 loop reads CASSGTGTGELFF. The CDR3 coding sequence is TGTGCCAGCAGCGGAACAGGCACCGGGGAGCTGTTTTTT.

The CDR3 sequence: CASSGHGSSYEQYF. For the CDR3, the DNA is TGTGCCAGCAGCGGGCATGGGAGCTCCTACGAGCAGTACTTC. The V call is TRBV9, the J call TRBJ2-7; possible D gene TRBD2, 5 bases. The germline V gene has CDR1 SGDLS and CDR2 YYNGEE. This CDR3 spans 14 amino acids. Trimming removed 3 bases at V and 0 bases at J, with 10 bases between. Variable domain in full (rest from reference TRBV9 and TRBJ2-7): DSGVTQTPKHLITATGQRVTLRCSPRSGDLSVYWYQQSLDQGLQFLIQYYNGEERAKGNILERFSAQQFPDLHSELNLSSLELGDSALYFCASSGHGSSYEQYFGPGTRLTVT.

The chain links TRBV5-1 to TRBJ1-1, with D unclear. This CDR3 is 15 amino acids long. V lost 2 bases, J lost 0 bases, and 11 bases lay in between. Germline V lookup: CDR1 SGHRS, CDR2 YFSETQ. The CDR3 loop is CASSLGDVMNTEAFF. For the CDR3, the DNA is TGCGCCAGCAGCTTAGGAGACGTGATGAACACTGAAGCTTTCTTT.

This clone was seen a single time. The chain combines TRBV7-2 with TRBJ1-1; D perhaps matches TRBD1 (6 bases). The CDR3 totals 12 residues. Germline V CDR1 and CDR2: SGHTA, FQGNSA. The V end lost 4 bases, the J end lost 4 bases, and 7 bases lay between the germline ends. The CDR3 spells CASSSDSTEAFF. The CDR3 DNA reads as TGTGCCAGCAGCTCGGACAGCACTGAAGCTTTCTTT.

The rearrangement uses TRBV4-1 and TRBJ2-2; tentative D call: TRBD2 (5 bases). Germline-derived CDR1 and CDR2 are MGHRA and YSYEKL. The CDR3 extends over 15 amino acids. With 0 bases removed from V and 5 bases from J, the gap between germline ends came to 10 bases. CDR3 nucleotide sequence: TGCGCCAGCAGCCAAGAACAGAGGGTTACCGGGGAGCTGTTTTTT. Encoded protein: CASSQEQRVTGELFF.

The chain has TRBV11-2 and TRBJ2-3; TRBD2 matches at 12 bases. Per the germline V gene, CDR1 is SGHAT and CDR2 is FQNNGV. This CDR3 has 16 amino acids. V was pared by 4 bases and J by 2 bases, with 4 bases of the junction left unmatched. The CDR3 bases are TGTGCCAGCAGCTACCGGACTAGCGGGGCCACAGATACGCAGTATTTT. The encoded protein is CASSYRTSGATDTQYF.

Concerning this clone: The same CDR3 arises from other DNA sequences in this sample as well. This chain links TRBV29-1 with TRBJ1-2, with D maybe TRBD1 (5 bases). The CDR3 extends over 11 amino acids. Germline V CDR1 and CDR2: SQVTM, ANQGSEA. Trimming removed 2 bases from V and 8 bases from J, with 9 bases in between. In nucleotides, the CDR3 is TGCAGCGTTGAACTTAGGGACGGCTACACCTTC. The encoded protein is CSVELRDGYTF.